A single sample is the source of the 22 T cell receptor beta chains below, sequenced in a study of T cells after posttransplantation cyclophosphamide. Clones were read by immunoSEQ multiplex PCR, and TCRdb kept only the in-frame ones, dropping some. The repertoire has 25,000 to 30,000 clones, none seen only once; the ten largest take approximately 3%. Sequenced input: PBMCs. The source is a woman aged 60-75 years in good health, CMV-negative, and a related stem cell transplant donor.

This clone was recorded at least ten times. This rearrangement joins TRBV4-1 to TRBJ1-4; D gene unclear. The V end was cut by 0 bases, the J end by 5 bases, with 10 bases between. This CDR3 contains 15 residues. CDR1 is MGHRA, CDR2 YSYEKL, per germline. The CDR3: CASSQDLGLNEKLFF. The CDR3 coding sequence is TGCGCCAGCAGCCAAGATCTCGGACTGAATGAAAAACTGTTTTTT.

This clone came up many times. The chain employs TRBV5-6 and TRBJ2-3; the match to TRBD1 covers 9 bases. The V and J ends lost 3 bases and 5 bases, in that order; junction bases with no gene match: 4. Germline CDR1 is SGHDT and CDR2 is YYEEEE. This CDR3 is built from 14 residues. The CDR3 loop reads CASSSGQGKDTQYF. CDR3 coding DNA: TGTGCCAGCAGCTCGGGACAGGGTAAAGATACGCAGTATTTT.

This clone was observed at least ten times. CDR3 amino acids: CASNPRGGNVLTF. CDR3 bases: TGCGCCAGCAACCCTCGCGGGGGTAACGTCCTGACTTTC. V gene TRBV4-1 combines with J gene TRBJ2-6; 7 bases line up with TRBD2. The V gene end was trimmed by 7 bases and the J gene end by 10 bases; junction bases not matched to a gene: 7. The CDR3 runs to 13 residues. Looked up from germline, CDR1 is MGHRA and CDR2 is YSYEKL.

The table lists this clone with many counts. The V call is TRBV6-2 or TRBV6-3, the J call TRBJ2-2, with TRBD2 matching 11 bases. The CDR3 sequence is 17 residues long. Germline V gene lookup returns CDR1 MNHEY and CDR2 SVGEGT. V shed 6 bases, J shed 6 bases, and the junction held 12 bases outside the gene matches. CDR3 sequence: CASRRPGLAVSAGELFF. The CDR3 bases are TGTGCCAGCAGAAGACCGGGACTAGCGGTATCGGCCGGGGAGCTGTTTTTT.

This clone showed up many times. V is TRBV4-3 and J is TRBJ1-4; 7 positions match TRBD1. Germline V gene sequence: CDR1 LGHNA, CDR2 YSLEER. The CDR3 sequence is 14 residues long. The J segment lost 6 bases and the V segment lost 6 bases, leaving 7 bases of the junction unmatched. The CDR3 sequence: CASSFQGGDEKLFF. DNA for the CDR3: TGCGCCAGCAGTTTCCAGGGGGGAGATGAAAAACTGTTTTTT.

The chain couples TRBV6-5 to TRBJ1-5; TRBD1 aligns across 12 bases. Germline lookup yields CDR1 MNHEY and CDR2 SVGAGI. The CDR3 has 16 amino acids. The trim removed 4 bases at V and 6 bases at J, leaving 7 bases unmatched. CDR3 sequence (DNA): TGTGCCAGCAGTTTAAAGGGACAGGGGGCCGGTCAGCCCCAGCATTTT. Translation gives CASSLKGQGAGQPQHF.

In its sample, this clone was seen many times. The chain is built from TRBV7-8 and TRBJ1-3; D remains ambiguous. Germline V lookup: CDR1 SGHVS, CDR2 FQNEAQ. Trimming stripped 2 bases from V and 7 bases from J, with 3 bases between. The CDR3 sequence is 11 residues long. The CDR3 DNA is TGTGCCAGCAGCTTACAGAACACCATATATTTT. It yields the protein CASSLQNTIYF.

This clone was recorded at least ten times. The rearrangement links TRBV9 to TRBJ1-4; 7 bases are a match to TRBD1. Losses at the gene ends were 6 bases for V and 4 bases for J; bases not matched to a gene: 6. The CDR3 loop spans 14 amino acids. The V gene's germline CDR1 is SGDLS and CDR2 YYNGEE. CDR3 nucleotide sequence: TGTGCCAGCAACAGACAGGGAAGTAATGAAAAACTGTTTTTT. Its protein is CASNRQGSNEKLFF.

The chain joins TRBV6-1 to TRBJ1-2; possibly TRBD1 for D (5 bases). V was cut by 1 base and J by 8 bases, with 14 bases left in between. The V gene's germline CDR1 is MNHNS and CDR2 SASEGT. This CDR3 region has 14 residues. The CDR3: CASSEGARVVGYTF. CDR3 DNA sequence: TGTGCCAGCAGTGAAGGAGCCAGGGTCGTAGGCTACACCTTC.

This clone was seen repeatedly, ten times or more. At one end the junction does not follow the germline gene, possibly because of a read error. The chain couples TRBV4-1 to TRBJ2-1; no clear D gene. Per germline, CDR1 MGHRA and CDR2 YSYEKL. The CDR3 is 13 residues long. CDR3 DNA sequence: TGCACCAGCGAGCGTGGGTTGGGCAATGAGCAGTTCTTC. This sequence encodes CTSERGLGNEQFF.

This clone was recorded at least ten times. V usage is TRBV19 and J usage is TRBJ1-1, with TRBD1 identical over 9 bases. The CDR3 extends over 14 amino acids. V shed 6 bases, J shed 0 bases, and the junction held 2 bases outside the gene matches. Germline V CDR1 and CDR2: LNHDA, SQIVND (reference sequence). The CDR3 protein is CASSWDRVNTEAFF. The CDR3 DNA is TGTGCCAGTAGCTGGGACAGGGTGAACACTGAAGCTTTCTTT. The full variable domain, with the rest looked up from reference TRBV19 and TRBJ1-1, is DGGITQSPKYLFRKEGQNVTLSCEQNLNHDAMYWYRQDPGQGLRLIYYSQIVNDFQKGDIAEGYSVSREKKESFPLTVTSAQKNPTAFYLCASSWDRVNTEAFFGQGTRLTVV.

This clone has a count of ten or more. This chain links TRBV19 with TRBJ2-6; tentatively, D is TRBD1 (5 bases). The CDR3 contains 17 residues. V lost 7 bases and J 1 base, leaving 17 bases between the germline ends. Germline assignment: CDR1 LNHDA and CDR2 SQIVND (reference sequence). The chain's CDR3 is CASTPRQGKSGANVLTF. CDR3 DNA sequence: TGTGCCAGTACCCCCCGGCAGGGTAAATCTGGGGCCAACGTCCTGACTTTC.

This clone was picked up many times. The chain combines TRBV27 with TRBJ1-5, with D possibly being TRBD1 (6 bases). There are 13 residues in the CDR3. V was trimmed by 4 bases and J by 5 bases, leaving 9 bases between them. Germline assignment: CDR1 MNHEY and CDR2 SMNVEV (reference sequence). CDR3 nucleotide sequence: TGTGCCAGCAGTTCGACAGGAGATCAGCCCCAGCATTTT. It specifies CASSSTGDQPQHF.

This clone was seen at least ten times. This chain joins TRBV4-3 and TRBJ1-3; a weak D match, TRBD1 (6 bases). CDR3 length equals 15 residues. The V gene's germline CDR1 is LGHNA and CDR2 YSLEER. The germline V and J ends were trimmed by 3 bases and 0 bases, with 9 bases remaining between them. Here the CDR3 reads CASSQRGGSGNTIYF. The CDR3 DNA follows: TGCGCCAGCAGCCAGAGAGGGGGCTCTGGAAACACCATATATTTT.

The table lists this clone with many counts. The rearrangement joins TRBV4-3 to TRBJ2-1, with 7 bases that match TRBD1. Germline loops: CDR1 LGHNA, CDR2 YSLEER. The V and J ends lost 1 base and 3 bases, in that order; junction bases with no gene match: 3. This CDR3 has 15 amino acids. The CDR3 region is CASSQGQGRYNEQFF. In nucleotides, the CDR3 is TGCGCCAGCAGCCAAGGACAGGGACGCTACAATGAGCAGTTCTTC.

This clone has at least ten counts. The chain couples TRBV15 to TRBJ2-1; 8 nucleotides match TRBD1. This CDR3 is 12 amino acids long. The germline CDR1 and CDR2 sequences are LNHNV and YYDKDF (reference sequence). V trimming: 3 bases; J trimming: 10 bases; junction bases outside the gene matches: 2. CDR3 residues: CATSRSGGEQFF. CDR3 DNA: TGTGCCACCAGCAGGTCAGGGGGCGAGCAGTTCTTC.

The table lists this clone with many counts. This sequence joins TRBV4-1 and TRBJ1-1, with unresolved D. Germline-derived CDR1 and CDR2 are MGHRA and YSYEKL. The CDR3 runs 13 residues. V lost 1 base to trimming and J lost 5 bases, with 8 bases between them. CDR3 coding DNA: TGCGCCAGCAGCCAAGTTTCCGTGACTGAAGCTTTCTTT. Translation gives CASSQVSVTEAFF.

This clone was observed at least ten times. V is TRBV5-4 and J is TRBJ1-3, with 7 positions matching TRBD1. V dropped 2 bases and J dropped 0; count of bases not matched to a gene: 2. The CDR3 extends over 15 amino acids. The germline CDR1 and CDR2 sequences are SGHNT and YYREEE (reference sequence). The CDR3 here is CASSFRDSSGNTIYF. CDR3 nucleotides: TGTGCCAGCAGCTTCCGGGACAGCTCTGGAAACACCATATATTTT.

This clone was seen many times. The chain uses TRBV5-1 and TRBJ1-4, with D possibly matching TRBD1 (5 bases). The V gene's germline CDR1 is SGHRS and CDR2 YFSETQ. The V end lost 4 bases, the J end lost 4 bases, and 17 bases lay between the germline ends. The CDR3 runs to 16 residues. The CDR3 bases are TGCGCCAGCAGCCCCTCGGGGGGTTATGGTAATGAAAAACTGTTTTTT. Translating it yields CASSPSGGYGNEKLFF.

In its sample, this clone was seen a few times. J is TRBJ1-2 and V is TRBV7-8, with D perhaps matching TRBD1 (5 bases). CDR1 SGHVS and CDR2 FQNEAQ come from the germline V gene. V lost 4 bases and J lost 7, with 10 bases in between. This CDR3 contains 12 residues. The CDR3 DNA reads TGTGCCAGCAGCTCCGGACATTTTGGCTACACCTTC. Translating gives CASSSGHFGYTF.

There are many counts of this clone. The V call is TRBV28, the J call TRBJ2-4; 9 bases map to TRBD2. Germline CDR1 is MDHEN and CDR2 is SYDVKM. The junction had 8 bases not matched to a gene; V was cut back by 9 bases and J by 2 bases. The CDR3 runs 15 residues. The CDR3 region has the DNA TGTGCCAGTTCAAGCGGGAGGACGACCAAAAACATTCAGTACTTC. Its protein product is CASSSGRTTKNIQYF.

This sequence joins TRBV28 and TRBJ1-2; TRBD1 matches 7 bases. The V gene's germline CDR1 is MDHEN and CDR2 SYDVKM. This CDR3 has 13 amino acids. V lost 5 bases and J lost 4; bases outside the gene matches: 4. The CDR3, as DNA: TGTGCCAGCAGTACGCAGGGGGGCTATGGCTACACCTTC. This encodes CASSTQGGYGYTF.